Sequencing of this T cell receptor beta chain was carried out in a study of blood T cell repertoires in COVID-19. Original data processing: Amplification of reference gene primers was used by the study to estimate nucleated cell counts. TCRdb's copy holds only in-frame clones and misses some; the assay was immunoSEQ multiplex PCR. The V and J calls and clone size are taken from that table; D and trimming were inferred from the DNA. The sample records a few hundred thousand clones, roughly 90% being singletons. This CDR3 contains 13 residues. CDR1 is SGHDT and CDR2 is YYEEEE in the germline V gene. Deletions cut 2 bases from V and 1 base from J, with 7 bases between.

V and J are TRBV5-6 and TRBJ2-7; D is ambiguous. Sample: PBMCs or T cells enriched from blood (not recorded which). The source is a woman between 18 and 30 years old who had recovered from COVID-19. CDR3 in amino acids: CASSLFMSYEQYF. CDR3 DNA: TGTGCCAGCAGCTTATTTATGTCCTACGAGCAGTACTTC.